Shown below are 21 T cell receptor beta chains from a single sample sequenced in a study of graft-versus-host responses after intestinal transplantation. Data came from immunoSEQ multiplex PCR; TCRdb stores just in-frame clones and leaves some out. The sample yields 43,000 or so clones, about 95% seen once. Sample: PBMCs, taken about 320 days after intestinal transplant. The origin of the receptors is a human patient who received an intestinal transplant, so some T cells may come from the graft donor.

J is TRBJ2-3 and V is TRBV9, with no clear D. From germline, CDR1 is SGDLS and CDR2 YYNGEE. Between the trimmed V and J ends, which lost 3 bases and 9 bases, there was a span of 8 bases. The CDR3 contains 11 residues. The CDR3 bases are TGTGCCAGCAGCGATGGGTACACGCAGTATTTT. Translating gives CASSDGYTQYF.

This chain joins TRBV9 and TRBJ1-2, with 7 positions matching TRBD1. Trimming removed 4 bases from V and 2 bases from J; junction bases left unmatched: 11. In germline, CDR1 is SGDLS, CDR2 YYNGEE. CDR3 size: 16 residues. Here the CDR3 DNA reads TGTGCCAGCAGCCCCGGTGGGACAGTTGGAAACTATGGCTACACCTTC. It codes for CASSPGGTVGNYGYTF.

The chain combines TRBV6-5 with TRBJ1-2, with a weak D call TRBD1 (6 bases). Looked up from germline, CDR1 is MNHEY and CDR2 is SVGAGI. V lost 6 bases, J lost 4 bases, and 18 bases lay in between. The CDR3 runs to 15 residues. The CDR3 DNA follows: TGTGCCAGCAGCCTAACCGGGGGGCAGGCCTATGGCTACACCTTC. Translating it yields CASSLTGGQAYGYTF.

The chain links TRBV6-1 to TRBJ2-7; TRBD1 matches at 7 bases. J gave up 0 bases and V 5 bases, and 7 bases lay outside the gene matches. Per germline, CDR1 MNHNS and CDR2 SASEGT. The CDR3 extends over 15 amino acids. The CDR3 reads CASSTWTGFSYEQYF. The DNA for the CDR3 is TGTGCCAGCAGTACCTGGACAGGCTTCTCCTACGAGCAGTACTTC.

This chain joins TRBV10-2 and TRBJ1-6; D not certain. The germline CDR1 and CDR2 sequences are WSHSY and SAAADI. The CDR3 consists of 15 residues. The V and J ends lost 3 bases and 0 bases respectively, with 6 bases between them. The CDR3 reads CASSDQSSYNSPLHF. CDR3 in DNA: TGCGCCAGCAGTGACCAGAGCTCCTATAATTCACCCCTCCACTTT.

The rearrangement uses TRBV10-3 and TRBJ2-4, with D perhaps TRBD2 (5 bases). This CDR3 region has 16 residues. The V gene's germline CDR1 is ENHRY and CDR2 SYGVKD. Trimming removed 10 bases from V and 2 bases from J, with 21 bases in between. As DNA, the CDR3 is TGTGCCACAACAGCAAGGGAGTCGGGTACCAAAAACATTCAGTACTTC. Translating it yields CATTARESGTKNIQYF.

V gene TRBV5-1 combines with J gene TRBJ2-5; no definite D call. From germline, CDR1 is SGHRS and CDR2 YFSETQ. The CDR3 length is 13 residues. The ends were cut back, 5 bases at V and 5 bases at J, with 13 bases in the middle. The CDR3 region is CASRRGLEETQYF. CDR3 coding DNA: TGCGCCAGCAGGAGAGGTTTGGAGGAGACCCAGTACTTC.

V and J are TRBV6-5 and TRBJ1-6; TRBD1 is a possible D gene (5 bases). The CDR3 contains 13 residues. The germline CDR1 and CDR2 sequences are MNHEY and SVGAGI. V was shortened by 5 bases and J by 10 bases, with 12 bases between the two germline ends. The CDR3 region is CASSEETASPLHF. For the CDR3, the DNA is TGTGCCAGCAGTGAAGAGACAGCCTCACCCCTCCACTTT.

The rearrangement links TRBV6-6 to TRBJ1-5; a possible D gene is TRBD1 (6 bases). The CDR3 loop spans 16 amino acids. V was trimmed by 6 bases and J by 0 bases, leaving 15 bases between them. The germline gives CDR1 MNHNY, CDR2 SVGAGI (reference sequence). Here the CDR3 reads CASSHRAGGSNQPQHF. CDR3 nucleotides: TGTGCCAGCAGCCACAGGGCGGGGGGTAGCAATCAGCCCCAGCATTTT.

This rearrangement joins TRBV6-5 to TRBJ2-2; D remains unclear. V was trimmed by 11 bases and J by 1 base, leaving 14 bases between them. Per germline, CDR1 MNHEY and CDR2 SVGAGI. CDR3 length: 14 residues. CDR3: CAGPWRRNTGELFF. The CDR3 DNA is TGTGCCGGGCCCTGGCGGAGGAACACCGGGGAGCTGTTTTTT.

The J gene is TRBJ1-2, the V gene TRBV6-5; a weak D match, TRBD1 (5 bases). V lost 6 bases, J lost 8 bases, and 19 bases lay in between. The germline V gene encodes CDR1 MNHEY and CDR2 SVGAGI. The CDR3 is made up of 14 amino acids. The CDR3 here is CASSQTVLLAGYTF. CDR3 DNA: TGTGCCAGCAGCCAGACAGTCCTTCTCGCGGGCTACACCTTC.

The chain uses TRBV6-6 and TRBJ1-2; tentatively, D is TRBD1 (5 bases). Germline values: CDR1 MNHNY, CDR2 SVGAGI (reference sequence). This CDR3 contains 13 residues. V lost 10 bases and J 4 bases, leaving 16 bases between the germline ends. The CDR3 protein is CATAPGLSYGYTF. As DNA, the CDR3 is TGTGCCACCGCTCCGGGGCTCTCCTATGGCTACACCTTC.

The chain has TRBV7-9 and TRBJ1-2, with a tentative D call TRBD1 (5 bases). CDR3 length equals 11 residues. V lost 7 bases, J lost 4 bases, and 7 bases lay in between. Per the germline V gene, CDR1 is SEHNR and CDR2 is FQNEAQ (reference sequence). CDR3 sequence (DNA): TGTGCCAGCACCGACAGCTATGGCTACACCTTC. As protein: CASTDSYGYTF.

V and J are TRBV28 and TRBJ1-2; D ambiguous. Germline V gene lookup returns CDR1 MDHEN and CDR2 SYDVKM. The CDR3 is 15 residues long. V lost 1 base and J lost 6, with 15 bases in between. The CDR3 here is CASSLLVIGVDGYTF. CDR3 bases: TGTGCCAGCAGTTTATTAGTGATTGGGGTTGATGGCTACACCTTC.

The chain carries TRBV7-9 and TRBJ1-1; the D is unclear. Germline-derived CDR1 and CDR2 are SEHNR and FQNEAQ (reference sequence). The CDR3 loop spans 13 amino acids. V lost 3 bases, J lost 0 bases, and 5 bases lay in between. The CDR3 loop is CASSFRLNTEAFF. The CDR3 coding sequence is TGTGCCAGCAGCTTTCGACTGAACACTGAAGCTTTCTTT.

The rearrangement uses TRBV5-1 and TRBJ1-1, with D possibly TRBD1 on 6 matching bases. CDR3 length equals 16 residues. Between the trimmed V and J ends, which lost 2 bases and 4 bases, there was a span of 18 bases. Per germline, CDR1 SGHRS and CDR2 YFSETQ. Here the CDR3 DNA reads TGCGCCAGCAGCTTTGACCGTACAGGGTTCGGCACTGAAGCTTTCTTT. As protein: CASSFDRTGFGTEAFF.

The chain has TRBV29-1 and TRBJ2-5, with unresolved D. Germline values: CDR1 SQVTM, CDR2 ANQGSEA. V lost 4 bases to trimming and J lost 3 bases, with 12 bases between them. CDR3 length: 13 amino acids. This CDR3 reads CSVGVGPEETQYF. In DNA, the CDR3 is TGCAGCGTTGGAGTCGGGCCAGAAGAGACCCAGTACTTC.

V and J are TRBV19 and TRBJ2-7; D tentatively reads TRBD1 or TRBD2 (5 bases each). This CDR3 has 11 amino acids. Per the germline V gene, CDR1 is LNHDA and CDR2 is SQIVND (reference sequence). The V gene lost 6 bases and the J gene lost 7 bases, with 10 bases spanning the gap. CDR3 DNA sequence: TGTGCCAGTAGCTTGGGGGAGGAGCAGTACTTC. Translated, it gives CASSLGEEQYF. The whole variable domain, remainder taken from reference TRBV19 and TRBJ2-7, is DGGITQSPKYLFRKEGQNVTLSCEQNLNHDAMYWYRQDPGQGLRLIYYSQIVNDFQKGDIAEGYSVSREKKESFPLTVTSAQKNPTAFYLCASSLGEEQYFGPGTRLTVT.

In nucleotides, the CDR3 is TGTGCCAGCAGCGTAGGGGCGCCTAGCGGGGGGTCGGACACAGATACGCAGTATTTT. Encoded protein: CASSVGAPSGGSDTDTQYF. The chain recombines TRBV9 with TRBJ2-3; 11 bases line up with TRBD2. CDR1 and CDR2 from the germline V gene are SGDLS and YYNGEE. Unmatched junction bases numbered 11, after V lost 0 bases and J lost 2 bases. This CDR3 comprises 19 residues.

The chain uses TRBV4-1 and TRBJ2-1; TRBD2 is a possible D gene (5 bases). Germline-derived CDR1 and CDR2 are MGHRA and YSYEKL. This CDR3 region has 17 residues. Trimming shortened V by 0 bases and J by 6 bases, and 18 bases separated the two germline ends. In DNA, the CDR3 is TGCGCCAGCAGCCAAGATAGTGGGAGCGCCCATGGCAATGAGCAGTTCTTC. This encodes CASSQDSGSAHGNEQFF.

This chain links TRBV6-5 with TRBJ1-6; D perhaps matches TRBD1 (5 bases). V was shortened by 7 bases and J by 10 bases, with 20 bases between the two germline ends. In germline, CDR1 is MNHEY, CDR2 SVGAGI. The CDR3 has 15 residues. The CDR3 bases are TGTGCCAGCACCCAGCTAACAGGAGTAGGCTCACCCCTCCACTTT. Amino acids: CASTQLTGVGSPLHF.